The rows below give T cell receptor beta chains drawn from one sample of a study of shared clonotypes between healthy human individuals. Assay used: immunoSEQ multiplex PCR; TCRdb lists only in-frame clones, some missing. The repertoire holds roughly 2 million clones, with approximately 94% as singletons. The sequenced sample was naive CD4+ T cells sorted from blood. These receptors were taken from a man between 18 and 35 years old in good health. CDR3s include the opening cysteine and the closing phenylalanine or tryptophan. The D gene is left open where the match is weak. Not all rows give a size; the values are once, few, many and, for expanded clones, a class.

d_call: TRBD2; j_call: TRBJ2-5; clone_size: NA; v_call: TRBV5-1; cdr3_nt: TGCGCCAGCAGCCAGGACGCGGGAGGGCGTGGGACCCAGTACTTC; cdr3_aa: CASSQDAGGRGTQYF
d_call: TRBD2; j_call: TRBJ2-7; clone_size: NA; v_call: TRBV6-5; cdr3_nt: TGTGCCAGCAGTCAGGCGGGACTAGGACTCTACGAGCAGTACTTC; cdr3_aa: CASSQAGLGLYEQYF
d_call: TRBD1; j_call: TRBJ1-2; clone_size: NA; v_call: TRBV7-8; cdr3_nt: TGTGCCAGCAGCTCAACCCTGGGACAGGGAGCAGACTATGGCTACACCTTC; cdr3_aa: CASSSTLGQGADYGYTF
d_call: TRBD1; j_call: TRBJ1-1; clone_size: NA; v_call: TRBV5-4; cdr3_nt: TGTGCCAGCAGACCGGGACAGAGAATGAACACTGAAGCTTTCTTT; cdr3_aa: CASRPGQRMNTEAFF
d_call: TRBD1; j_call: TRBJ2-7; clone_size: NA; v_call: TRBV7-9; cdr3_nt: TGTGCCAGCAGCTTAACAACAGGGGAGTTCTACGAGCAGTACTTC; cdr3_aa: CASSLTTGEFYEQYF
d_call: TRBD2; j_call: TRBJ2-7; clone_size: NA; v_call: TRBV5-1; cdr3_nt: TGCGCCAGCAGCTTAGGGCTAGCGGGGGGCCGGGACGAGCAGTACTTC; cdr3_aa: CASSLGLAGGRDEQYF
d_call: TRBD1; j_call: TRBJ1-1; clone_size: once; v_call: TRBV18; cdr3_nt: TGTGCCAGCTCGCCCGACAGGGGAAAGACTGAAGCTTTCTTT; cdr3_aa: CASSPDRGKTEAFF
d_call: TRBD1; j_call: TRBJ2-7; clone_size: NA; v_call: TRBV19; cdr3_nt: TGTGCCAGTAGTATCCGTATCGGACAGGGCCCCTACGAGCAGTACTTC; cdr3_aa: CASSIRIGQGPYEQYF
d_call: NA; j_call: TRBJ1-5; clone_size: NA; v_call: TRBV6-1; cdr3_nt: TGTGCCAGCAGTGAGTTCTTGGGTCAGCCCCAGCATTTT; cdr3_aa: CASSEFLGQPQHF
d_call: TRBD2; j_call: TRBJ2-7; clone_size: NA; v_call: TRBV6-5; cdr3_nt: TGTGCCAGCAGCGATTCTAGCGGGGGAATGAACGAGCAGTACTTC; cdr3_aa: CASSDSSGGMNEQYF
d_call: NA; j_call: TRBJ1-5; clone_size: NA; v_call: TRBV2; cdr3_nt: TGTGCCAGCAGGGAGGGTAGGGGTGACAATCAGCCCCAGCATTTT; cdr3_aa: CASREGRGDNQPQHF
d_call: NA; j_call: TRBJ2-1; clone_size: NA; v_call: TRBV7-8; cdr3_nt: TGTGCCAGCAGCCCGGGCTCGGGGGAGTTCTTC; cdr3_aa: CASSPGSGEFF
d_call: NA; j_call: TRBJ1-2; clone_size: NA; v_call: TRBV4-3; cdr3_nt: TGCGCCAGCAGCCAAGGGGGGGGATCCTCTAACTATGGCTACACCTTC; cdr3_aa: CASSQGGGSSNYGYTF
d_call: TRBD1; j_call: TRBJ1-1; clone_size: NA; v_call: TRBV5-1; cdr3_nt: TGCGCCAGCAGCTGGGACAGGGGAATGAACACTGAAGCTTTCTTT; cdr3_aa: CASSWDRGMNTEAFF
d_call: TRBD2; j_call: TRBJ2-3; clone_size: NA; v_call: TRBV10-3; cdr3_nt: TGTGCCATCGGGGGGGTTCCAGATACGCAGTATTTT; cdr3_aa: CAIGGVPDTQYF
d_call: NA; j_call: TRBJ1-5; clone_size: NA; v_call: TRBV5-1; cdr3_nt: TGCGCCAGCAGCCAACTGTCGTTGCCCCAGCATTTT; cdr3_aa: CASSQLSLPQHF
d_call: NA; j_call: TRBJ2-2; clone_size: NA; v_call: TRBV27; cdr3_nt: TGTGCCAGCAGTTTATTGTCCGGCGGGGAGCTGTTTTTT; cdr3_aa: CASSLLSGGELFF
d_call: NA; j_call: TRBJ1-5; clone_size: NA; v_call: TRBV19; cdr3_nt: TGTGCCAGTAGTACTCTTGGCCGGGGTAGTAATCAGCCCCAGCATTTT; cdr3_aa: CASSTLGRGSNQPQHF
d_call: TRBD2; j_call: TRBJ2-7; clone_size: NA; v_call: TRBV10-3; cdr3_nt: TGTGCCATCAGTTCTGAGACTAGCGGGGCGAGAGAGCAGTACTTC; cdr3_aa: CAISSETSGAREQYF
d_call: TRBD2; j_call: TRBJ2-5; clone_size: NA; v_call: TRBV19; cdr3_nt: TGTGCCAGTAGCCGACTAGCGGAAGAGACCCAGTACTTC; cdr3_aa: CASSRLAEETQYF
d_call: NA; j_call: TRBJ1-1; clone_size: NA; v_call: TRBV7-8; cdr3_nt: TGTGCCAGCAGCTTAAGGCAGGGAGGCACTGAAGCTTTCTTT; cdr3_aa: CASSLRQGGTEAFF
d_call: NA; j_call: TRBJ1-1; clone_size: NA; v_call: TRBV10-1; cdr3_nt: TGCGCCAGCAGTCCTCGACAGCGGGCTGAAGCTTTCTTT; cdr3_aa: CASSPRQRAEAFF
d_call: TRBD2; j_call: TRBJ2-2; clone_size: NA; v_call: TRBV25-1; cdr3_nt: TGTGCCAGCAGTGAATCGAGAAGCGGGAGTGCCACCGGGGAGCTGTTTTTT; cdr3_aa: CASSESRSGSATGELFF
d_call: NA; j_call: TRBJ1-1; clone_size: NA; v_call: TRBV5-4; cdr3_nt: TGTGCCAGCAGCTCGGGACAAAGTTTGAACACTGAAGCTTTCTTT; cdr3_aa: CASSSGQSLNTEAFF
d_call: TRBD1; j_call: TRBJ1-6; clone_size: NA; v_call: TRBV4-1; cdr3_nt: TGCGCCAGCAGCCGGGCGACAGGGGGTGGGTTCAGTTCACCCCTCCACTTT; cdr3_aa: CASSRATGGGFSSPLHF
d_call: TRBD2; j_call: TRBJ2-3; clone_size: NA; v_call: TRBV7-2; cdr3_nt: TGTGCCAGCAGCCCTAGCGGGAGTCCCCTTACGCAGTATTTT; cdr3_aa: CASSPSGSPLTQYF
d_call: TRBD1; j_call: TRBJ1-6; clone_size: NA; v_call: TRBV13; cdr3_nt: TGTGCCAGCAGCAGGGACAGGGGGCGTAGTTCACCCCTCCACTTT; cdr3_aa: CASSRDRGRSSPLHF
d_call: NA; j_call: TRBJ1-4; clone_size: NA; v_call: TRBV5-6; cdr3_nt: TGTGCCAGCAGCTTTCCGGCGGGCAATGAAAAACTGTTTTTT; cdr3_aa: CASSFPAGNEKLFF